This record covers a single T cell receptor (beta chain). The data are from a study of T cell responses to AZD1222 COVID-19 vaccine. CDR1 is MNHEY and CDR2 is SMNVEV in the germline V gene (reference sequence). After removal of 3 bases from V and 3 bases from J, the junction contained 8 bases not matched to a gene. This CDR3 region has 16 residues. Method: immunoSEQ multiplex PCR; TCRdb's copy keeps in-frame clones and lacks some. The table has fewer than 100,000 clones, roughly 87% seen once. The sequences come from peripheral blood, collected 28 days after the second AZD1222 dose. This TCR was sampled from an adult who received the AZD1222 COVID-19 vaccine. The gene calls are TRBV27 and TRBJ1-2; 9 nucleotides align to TRBD1. CDR3 in amino acids: CASSFSPGQGHYGYTF. The CDR3 DNA reads as TGTGCCAGCAGTTTTTCTCCGGGACAGGGCCACTATGGCTACACCTTC.